The source of this TCR beta chain is a study of CD8 T cells in Susac syndrome. The RNA, roughly 0.5 to 1 ug, was put through reverse transcription using random hexamers. TCRdb reprocessed the immunoSEQ multiplex PCR reads with MiXCR, giving one entry per CDR3 protein. The top ten clones hold 0.32% of a sample with over 80,000 distinct CDR3 sequences, around 93% of them seen once. The CDR3 is 14 residues long. Germline values: CDR1 SQVTM, CDR2 ANQGSEA. V was clipped by 3 bases and J by 3 bases, with 14 bases between them. Sequencing input: CD8+ T cells from PBMCs. This sequence was found in a human donor in good health. The chain employs TRBV29-1 and TRBJ1-2; tentative D call: TRBD1 (6 bases). The DNA for the CDR3 is TGCAGCGTTGAGGTGGGGGGGCCGGACTATGGCTACACCTTC. Amino acid sequence: CSVEVGGPDYGYTF.